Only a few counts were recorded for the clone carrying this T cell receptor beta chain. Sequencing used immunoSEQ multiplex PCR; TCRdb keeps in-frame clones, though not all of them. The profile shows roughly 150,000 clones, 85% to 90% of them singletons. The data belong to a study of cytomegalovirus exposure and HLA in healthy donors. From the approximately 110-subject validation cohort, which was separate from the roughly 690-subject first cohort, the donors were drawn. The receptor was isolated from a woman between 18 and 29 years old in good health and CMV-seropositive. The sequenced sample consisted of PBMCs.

In nucleotides, the CDR3 is TGTGCCAGTAGTCCTTCCGCAGGGGGCTCAGGGGCCAACGTCCTGACTTTC. Translating it yields CASSPSAGGSGANVLTF. The chain uses TRBV19 and TRBJ2-6; the match to TRBD1 covers 8 bases. In germline, CDR1 is LNHDA, CDR2 SQIVND (reference sequence). This CDR3 contains 17 residues. The V gene end was trimmed by 5 bases and the J gene end by 4 bases; junction bases not matched to a gene: 10.